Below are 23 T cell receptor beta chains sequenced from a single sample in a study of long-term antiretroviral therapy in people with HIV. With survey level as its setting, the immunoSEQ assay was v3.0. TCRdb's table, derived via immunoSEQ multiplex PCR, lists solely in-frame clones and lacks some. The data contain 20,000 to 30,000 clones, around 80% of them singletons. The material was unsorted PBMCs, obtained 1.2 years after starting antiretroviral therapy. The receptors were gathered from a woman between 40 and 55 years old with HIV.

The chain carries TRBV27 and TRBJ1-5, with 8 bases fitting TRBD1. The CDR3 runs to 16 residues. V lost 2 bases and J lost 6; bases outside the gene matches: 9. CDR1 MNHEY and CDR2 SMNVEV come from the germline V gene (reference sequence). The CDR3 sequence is CASSLLGDRSFQPQHF. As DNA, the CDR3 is TGTGCCAGCAGTTTACTTGGGGACAGGTCGTTTCAGCCCCAGCATTTT.

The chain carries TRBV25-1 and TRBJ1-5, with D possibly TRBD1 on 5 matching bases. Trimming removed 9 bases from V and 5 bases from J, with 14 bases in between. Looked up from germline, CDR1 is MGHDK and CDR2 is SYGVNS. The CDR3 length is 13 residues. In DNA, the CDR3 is TGTGCCAGTACCGGGCAAGGGGATCAGCCCCAGCATTTT. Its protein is CASTGQGDQPQHF.

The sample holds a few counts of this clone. The CDR3, as DNA: TGTGCCATCAGCGGACAGAGCTCTGGAAACACCATATATTTT. Translation gives CAISGQSSGNTIYF. This chain uses TRBV10-3 with TRBJ1-3, with a possible D match to TRBD1 (6 bases). The germline V gene has CDR1 ENHRY and CDR2 SYGVKD. The CDR3 covers 14 residues. V lost 6 bases and J 0 bases, leaving 9 bases between the germline ends.

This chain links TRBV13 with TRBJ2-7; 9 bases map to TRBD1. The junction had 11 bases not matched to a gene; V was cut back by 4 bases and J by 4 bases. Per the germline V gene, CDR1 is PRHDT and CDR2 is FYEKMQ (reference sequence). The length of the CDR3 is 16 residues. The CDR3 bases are TGTGCCAGCAGCTCGAAGGACAGGGGCTTTTCTTACGAGCAGTACTTC. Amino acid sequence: CASSSKDRGFSYEQYF.

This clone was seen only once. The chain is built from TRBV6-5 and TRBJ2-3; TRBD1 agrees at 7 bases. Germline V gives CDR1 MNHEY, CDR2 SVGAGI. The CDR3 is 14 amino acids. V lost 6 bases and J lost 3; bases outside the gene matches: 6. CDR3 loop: CASSLQGLTDTQYF. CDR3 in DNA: TGTGCCAGCAGCTTACAGGGGCTTACAGATACGCAGTATTTT.

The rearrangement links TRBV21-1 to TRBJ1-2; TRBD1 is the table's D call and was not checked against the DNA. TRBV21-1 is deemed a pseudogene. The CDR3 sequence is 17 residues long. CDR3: CASSPKPPVGASCGYTF. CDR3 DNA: TGTGCCAGCAGTCCAAAACCTCCCGTGGGGGCTAGTTGTGGCTACACCTTC.

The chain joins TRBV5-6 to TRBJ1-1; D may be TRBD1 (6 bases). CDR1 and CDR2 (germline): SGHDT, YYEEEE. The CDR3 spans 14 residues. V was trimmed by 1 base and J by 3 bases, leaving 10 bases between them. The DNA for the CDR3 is TGTGCCAGCAGCTTGAGGACAGATTACACTGAAGCTTTCTTT. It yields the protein CASSLRTDYTEAFF.

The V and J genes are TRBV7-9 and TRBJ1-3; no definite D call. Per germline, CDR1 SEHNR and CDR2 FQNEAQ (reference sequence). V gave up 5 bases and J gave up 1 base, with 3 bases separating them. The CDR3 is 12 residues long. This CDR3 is CASSPSGNTIYF. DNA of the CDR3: TGTGCCAGCAGCCCATCTGGAAACACCATATATTTT. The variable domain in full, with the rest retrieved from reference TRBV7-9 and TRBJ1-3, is DTGVSQNPRHKITKRGQNVTFRCDPISEHNRLYWYRQTLGQGPEFLTYFQNEAQLEKSRLLSDRFSAERPKGSFSTLEIQRTEQGDSAMYLCASSPSGNTIYFGEGSWLTVV.

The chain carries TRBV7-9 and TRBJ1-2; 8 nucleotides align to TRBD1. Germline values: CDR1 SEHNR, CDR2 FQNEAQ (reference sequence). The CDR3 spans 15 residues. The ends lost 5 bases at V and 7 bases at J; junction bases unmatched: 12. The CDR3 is CASSDWQGAFRGYTF. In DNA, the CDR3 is TGTGCCAGCAGCGACTGGCAGGGGGCCTTTCGTGGCTACACCTTC.

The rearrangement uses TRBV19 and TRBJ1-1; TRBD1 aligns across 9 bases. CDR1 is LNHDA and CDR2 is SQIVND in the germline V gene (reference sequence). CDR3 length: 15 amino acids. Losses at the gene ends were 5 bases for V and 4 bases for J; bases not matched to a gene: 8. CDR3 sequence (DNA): TGTGCCAGTAGTGTCCTACAGGGGGCCGGCACTGAAGCTTTCTTT. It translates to CASSVLQGAGTEAFF. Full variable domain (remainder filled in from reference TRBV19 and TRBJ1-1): DGGITQSPKYLFRKEGQNVTLSCEQNLNHDAMYWYRQDPGQGLRLIYYSQIVNDFQKGDIAEGYSVSREKKESFPLTVTSAQKNPTAFYLCASSVLQGAGTEAFFGQGTRLTVV.

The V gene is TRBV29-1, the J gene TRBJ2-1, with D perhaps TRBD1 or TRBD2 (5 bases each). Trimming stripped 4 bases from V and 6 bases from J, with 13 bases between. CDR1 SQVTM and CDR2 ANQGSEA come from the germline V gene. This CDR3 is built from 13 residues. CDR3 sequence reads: CSVGDGPINEQFF. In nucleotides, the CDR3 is TGCAGCGTTGGGGACGGTCCGATCAATGAGCAGTTCTTC.

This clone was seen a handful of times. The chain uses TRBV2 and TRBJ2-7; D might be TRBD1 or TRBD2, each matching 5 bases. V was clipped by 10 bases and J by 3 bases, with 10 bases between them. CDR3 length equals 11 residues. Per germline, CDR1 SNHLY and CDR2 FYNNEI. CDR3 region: CATGPNYEQYF. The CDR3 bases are TGTGCCACGGGGCCAAACTACGAGCAGTACTTC.

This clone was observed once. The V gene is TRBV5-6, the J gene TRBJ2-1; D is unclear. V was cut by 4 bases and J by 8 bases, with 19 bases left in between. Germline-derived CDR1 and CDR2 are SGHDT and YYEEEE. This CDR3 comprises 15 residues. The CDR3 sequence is CASSPQGYSIDEQFF. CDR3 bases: TGTGCCAGCAGCCCGCAAGGCTATTCGATAGATGAGCAGTTCTTC.

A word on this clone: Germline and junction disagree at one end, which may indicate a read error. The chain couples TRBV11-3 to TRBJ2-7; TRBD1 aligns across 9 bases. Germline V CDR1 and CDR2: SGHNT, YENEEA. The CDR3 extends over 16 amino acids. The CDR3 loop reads CASSLVTGTGSSEQYF. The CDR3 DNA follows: TGTGCCAGCAGCTTAGTCACCGGGACAGGGTCCTCCGAGCAGTACTTC.

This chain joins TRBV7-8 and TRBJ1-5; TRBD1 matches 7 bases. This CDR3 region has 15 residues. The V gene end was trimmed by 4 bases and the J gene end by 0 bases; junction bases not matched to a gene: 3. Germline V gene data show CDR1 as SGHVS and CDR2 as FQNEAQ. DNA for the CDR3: TGTGCCAGCAGCTACAGGGGTTATAGCAATCAGCCCCAGCATTTT. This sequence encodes CASSYRGYSNQPQHF.

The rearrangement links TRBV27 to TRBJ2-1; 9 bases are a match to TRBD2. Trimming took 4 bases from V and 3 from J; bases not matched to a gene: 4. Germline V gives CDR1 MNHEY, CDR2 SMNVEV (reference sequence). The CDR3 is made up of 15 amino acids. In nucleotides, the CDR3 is TGTGCCAGCAGTTATAGCGGGGGCGTCTACAATGAGCAGTTCTTC. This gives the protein CASSYSGGVYNEQFF.

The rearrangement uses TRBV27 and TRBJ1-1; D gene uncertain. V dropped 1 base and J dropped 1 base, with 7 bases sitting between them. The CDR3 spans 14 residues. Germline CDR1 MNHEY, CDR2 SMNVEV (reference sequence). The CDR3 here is CASSLFSANTEAFF. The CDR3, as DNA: TGTGCCAGCAGTTTATTTTCCGCGAACACTGAAGCTTTCTTT.

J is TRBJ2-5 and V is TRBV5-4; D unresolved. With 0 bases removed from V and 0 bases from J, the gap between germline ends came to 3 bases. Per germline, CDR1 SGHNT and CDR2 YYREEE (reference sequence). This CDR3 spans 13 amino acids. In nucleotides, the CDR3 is TGTGCCAGCAGCTTGGATTACCAAGAGACCCAGTACTTC. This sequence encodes CASSLDYQETQYF.

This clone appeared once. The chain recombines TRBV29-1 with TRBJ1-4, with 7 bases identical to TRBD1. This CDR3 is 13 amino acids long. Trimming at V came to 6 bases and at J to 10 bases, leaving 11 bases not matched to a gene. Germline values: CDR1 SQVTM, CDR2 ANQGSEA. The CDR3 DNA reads TGCAGCGTCGTAGGGGGCGCAGGTGGAAAACTGTTTTTT. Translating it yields CSVVGGAGGKLFF.

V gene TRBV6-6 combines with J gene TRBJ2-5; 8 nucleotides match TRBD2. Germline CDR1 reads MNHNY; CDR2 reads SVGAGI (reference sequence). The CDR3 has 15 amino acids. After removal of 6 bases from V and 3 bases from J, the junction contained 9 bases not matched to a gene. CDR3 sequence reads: CASSPMGRGEETQYF. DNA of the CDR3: TGTGCCAGCAGCCCGATGGGGCGGGGGGAAGAGACCCAGTACTTC.

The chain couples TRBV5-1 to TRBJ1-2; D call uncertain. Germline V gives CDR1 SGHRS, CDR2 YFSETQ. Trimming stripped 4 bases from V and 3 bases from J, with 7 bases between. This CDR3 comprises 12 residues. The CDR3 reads CASSVQDYGYTF. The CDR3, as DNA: TGCGCCAGCAGCGTGCAGGACTATGGCTACACCTTC.

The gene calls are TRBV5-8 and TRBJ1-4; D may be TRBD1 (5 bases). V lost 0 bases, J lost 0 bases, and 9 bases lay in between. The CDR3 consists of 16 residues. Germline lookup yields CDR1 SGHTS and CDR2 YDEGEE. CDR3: CASSLAGGATNEKLFF. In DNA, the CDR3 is TGTGCCAGCAGCTTGGCCGGGGGAGCAACTAATGAAAAACTGTTTTTT.

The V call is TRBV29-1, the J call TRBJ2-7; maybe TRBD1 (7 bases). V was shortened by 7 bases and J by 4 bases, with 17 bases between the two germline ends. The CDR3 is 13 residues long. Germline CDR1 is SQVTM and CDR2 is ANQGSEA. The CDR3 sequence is CSALDRREYEQYF. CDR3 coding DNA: TGCAGCGCTCTGGACAGGAGGGAGTACGAGCAGTACTTC.